Listed below are T cell receptor beta chains from one sample, sequenced in a study of neoadjuvant anti-PD-1 for oral cavity cancer. Sequenced by immunoSEQ multiplex PCR; TCRdb stores in-frame clones only, minus some. In the table there are tens of thousands of clones, approximately 26% of which are singletons. The sequences come from tumor tissue, collected after nivolumab (anti-PD-1) treatment. The receptors shown here come from a person aged 40 to 85 with oral cavity squamous cell carcinoma. CDR3s include the opening cysteine and the closing phenylalanine or tryptophan. Fields, in order: clone size, D gene, J gene, V gene, CDR3 DNA, CDR3 protein. The D gene is left open where the match is weak. Only part of the rows carry a size: once, few, many, or a class if the clone is expanded.

few | . | TRBJ1-1 | TRBV29-1 | TGCAGCGGTGTTCAACCCTCGACAGTCTACACTGAAGCTTTCTTT | CSGVQPSTVYTEAFF
few | . | TRBJ2-4 | TRBV6-1 | TGTGCCAGCATACGAGGGGGCATTCAGTACTTC | CASIRGGIQYF
. | . | TRBJ2-7 | TRBV4-2 | TGTGCCAGCAGCCAAGAGGAGGGGGCGCCGTACGAGCAGTACTTC | CASSQEEGAPYEQYF
few | . | TRBJ2-2 | TRBV21-1 | TGTGCCAGCAGCAAGGGAGGACCCAGATGGGGCGGGGAGCTGTTTTTT | CASSKGGPRWGGELFF
few | TRBD1 | TRBJ2-5 | TRBV27 | TGTGCCAGCAGTTTGGACAGGGGTACGGAGACCCAGTACTTC | CASSLDRGTETQYF
. | TRBD1 | TRBJ1-1 | TRBV6-1 | TGTGCCAGCAGTGATGGTGACAGGGAGGTCTCTGAAGCTTTCTTT | CASSDGDREVSEAFF
. | . | TRBJ2-5 | TRBV7-6 | TGTGCCAGCAGCGCCGGTACAGGGAGGCAAGAGACCCAGTACTTC | CASSAGTGRQETQYF
. | . | TRBJ1-2 | TRBV15 | TGTGCCACCAGCGACGGACAGAACTATGGCTACACCTTC | CATSDGQNYGYTF
few | . | TRBJ2-7 | TRBV20-1 | TGCAGTGCCGCCCCCACCTACGAGCAGTACTTC | CSAAPTYEQYF
many | TRBD1 | TRBJ2-5 | TRBV7-9 | TGTGCCAGCAGCTTAGCCGGGACAGCACATCAAGAGACCCAGTACTTC | CASSLAGTAHQETQYF
. | . | TRBJ2-7 | TRBV2 | TGTGCCAGCACCCGAGGACAGCTAGCCTACGAGCAGTACTTC | CASTRGQLAYEQYF
few | . | TRBJ2-3 | TRBV19 | TGTGCCAGTACCTCATTAGCAGGCACAGATACGCAGTATTTT | CASTSLAGTDTQYF
few | . | TRBJ1-3 | TRBV5-4 | TGTGCCAGCAGCTTGGACTCCGGCTCTGGAAACACCATATATTTT | CASSLDSGSGNTIYF
many | . | TRBJ1-6 | TRBV6-6 | TGTGCCAGCAGCCATGACGGACAGCCGGGAAATTCACCCCTCCACTTT | CASSHDGQPGNSPLHF
few | . | TRBJ2-3 | TRBV6-5 | TGTGCCAGCAGTCTCGTCGCGGGGGGACAGGATACGCAGTATTTT | CASSLVAGGQDTQYF